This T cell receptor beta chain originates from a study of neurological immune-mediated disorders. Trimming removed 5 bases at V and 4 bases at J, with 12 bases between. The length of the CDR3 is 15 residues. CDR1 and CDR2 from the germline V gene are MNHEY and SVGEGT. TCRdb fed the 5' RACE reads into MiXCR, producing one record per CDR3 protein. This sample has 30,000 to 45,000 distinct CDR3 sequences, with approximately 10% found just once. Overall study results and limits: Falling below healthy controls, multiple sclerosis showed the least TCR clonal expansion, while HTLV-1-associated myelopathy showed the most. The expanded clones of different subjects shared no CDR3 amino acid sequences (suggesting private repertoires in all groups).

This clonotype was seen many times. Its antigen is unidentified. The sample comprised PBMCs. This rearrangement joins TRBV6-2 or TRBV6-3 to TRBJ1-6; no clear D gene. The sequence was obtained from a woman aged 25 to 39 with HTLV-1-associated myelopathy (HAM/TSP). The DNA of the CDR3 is TGTGCCAGCAGTCCAGCGACACATTATAATTCACCCCTCCACTTT. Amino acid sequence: CASSPATHYNSPLHF.